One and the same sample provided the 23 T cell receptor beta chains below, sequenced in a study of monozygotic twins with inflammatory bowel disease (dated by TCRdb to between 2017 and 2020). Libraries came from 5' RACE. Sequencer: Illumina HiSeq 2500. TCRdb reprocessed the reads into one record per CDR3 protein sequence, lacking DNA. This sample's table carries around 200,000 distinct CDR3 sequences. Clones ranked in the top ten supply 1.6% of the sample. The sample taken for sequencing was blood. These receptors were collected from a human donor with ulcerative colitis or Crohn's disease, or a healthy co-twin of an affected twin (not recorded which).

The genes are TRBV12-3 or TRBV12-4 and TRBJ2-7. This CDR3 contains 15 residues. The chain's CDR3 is CASSLATRKPYEQYF.

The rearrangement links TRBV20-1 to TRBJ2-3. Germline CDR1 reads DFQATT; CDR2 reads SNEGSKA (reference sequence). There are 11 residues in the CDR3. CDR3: CSASWGDTQYF.

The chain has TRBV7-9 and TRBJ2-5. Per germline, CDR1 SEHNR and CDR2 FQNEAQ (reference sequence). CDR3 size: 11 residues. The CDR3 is CASREEETQYF.

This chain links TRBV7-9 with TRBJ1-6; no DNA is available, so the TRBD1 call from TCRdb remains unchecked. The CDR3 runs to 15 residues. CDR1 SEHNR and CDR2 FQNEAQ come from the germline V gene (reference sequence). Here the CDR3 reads CASSPRGQVNSPLHF.

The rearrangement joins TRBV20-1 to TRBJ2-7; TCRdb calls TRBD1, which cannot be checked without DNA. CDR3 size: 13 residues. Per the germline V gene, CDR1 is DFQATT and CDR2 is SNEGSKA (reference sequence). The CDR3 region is CSARDRVLDEQYF.

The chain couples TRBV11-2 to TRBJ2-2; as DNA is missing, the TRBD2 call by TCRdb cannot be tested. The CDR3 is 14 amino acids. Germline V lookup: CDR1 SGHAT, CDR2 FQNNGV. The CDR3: CASSSPREGGELFF.

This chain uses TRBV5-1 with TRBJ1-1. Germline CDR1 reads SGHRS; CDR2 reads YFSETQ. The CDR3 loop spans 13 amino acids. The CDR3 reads CATKTRTNTEAFF.

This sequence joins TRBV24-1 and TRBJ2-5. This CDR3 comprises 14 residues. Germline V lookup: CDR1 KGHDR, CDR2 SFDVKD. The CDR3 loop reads CATSEQNNQETQYF.

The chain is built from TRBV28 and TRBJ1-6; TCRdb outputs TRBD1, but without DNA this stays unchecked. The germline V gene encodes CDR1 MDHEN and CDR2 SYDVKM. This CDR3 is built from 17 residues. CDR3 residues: CASSFAGSDPYNSPLHF.

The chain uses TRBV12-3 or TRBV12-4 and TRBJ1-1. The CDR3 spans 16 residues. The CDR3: CASRTTEGRGRTEAFF.

CDR3 loop: CSAVDSGANVLTF. The chain uses TRBV20-1 and TRBJ2-6. This CDR3 has 13 residues. Germline values: CDR1 DFQATT, CDR2 SNEGSKA (reference sequence).

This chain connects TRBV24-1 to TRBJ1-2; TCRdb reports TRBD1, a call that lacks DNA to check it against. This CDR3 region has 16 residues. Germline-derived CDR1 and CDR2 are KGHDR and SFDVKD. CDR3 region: CATSDSGRTGWDGYTF.

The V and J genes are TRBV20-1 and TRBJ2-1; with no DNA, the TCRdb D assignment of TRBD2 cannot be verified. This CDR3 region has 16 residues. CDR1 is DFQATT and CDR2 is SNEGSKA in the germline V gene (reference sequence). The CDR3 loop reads CSATFRTSGAYNEQFF.

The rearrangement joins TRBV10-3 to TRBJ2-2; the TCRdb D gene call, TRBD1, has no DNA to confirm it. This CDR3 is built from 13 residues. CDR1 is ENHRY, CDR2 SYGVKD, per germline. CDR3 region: CATRGGDTGELFF.

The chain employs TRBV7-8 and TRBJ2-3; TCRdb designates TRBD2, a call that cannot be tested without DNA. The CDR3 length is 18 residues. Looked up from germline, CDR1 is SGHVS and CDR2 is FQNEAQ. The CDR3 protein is CASSFGTSGNPSTDTQYF.

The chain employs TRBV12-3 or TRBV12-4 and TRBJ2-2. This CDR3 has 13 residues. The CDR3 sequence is CAGLLWGTGELFF.

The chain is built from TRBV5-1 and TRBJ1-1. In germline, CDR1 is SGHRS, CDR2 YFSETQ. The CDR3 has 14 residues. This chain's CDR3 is CASSLTTVNTEAFF.

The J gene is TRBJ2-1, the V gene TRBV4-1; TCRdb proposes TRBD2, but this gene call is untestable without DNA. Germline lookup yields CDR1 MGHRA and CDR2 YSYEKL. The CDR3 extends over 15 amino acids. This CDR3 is CASSQLGLAPNEQFF.

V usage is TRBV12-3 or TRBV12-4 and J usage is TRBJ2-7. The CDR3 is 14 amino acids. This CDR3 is CASSSRRSVYEQYF.

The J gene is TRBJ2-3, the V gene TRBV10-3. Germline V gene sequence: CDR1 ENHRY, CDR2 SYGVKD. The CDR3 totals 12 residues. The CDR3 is CATHDSTDTQYF.

The CDR3 sequence is CASTLLGILYNEQFF. This chain links TRBV5-1 with TRBJ2-1. The CDR3 is 15 amino acids. Germline lookup yields CDR1 SGHRS and CDR2 YFSETQ.

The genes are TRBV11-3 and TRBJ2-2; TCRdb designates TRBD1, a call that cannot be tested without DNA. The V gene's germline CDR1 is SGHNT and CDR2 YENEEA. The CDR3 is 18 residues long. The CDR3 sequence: CASSLDQGGSRARSELFF.

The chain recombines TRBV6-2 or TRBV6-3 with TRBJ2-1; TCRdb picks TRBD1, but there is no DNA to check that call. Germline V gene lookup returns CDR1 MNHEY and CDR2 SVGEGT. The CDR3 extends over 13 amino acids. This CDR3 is CASSPDPGNEQFF.